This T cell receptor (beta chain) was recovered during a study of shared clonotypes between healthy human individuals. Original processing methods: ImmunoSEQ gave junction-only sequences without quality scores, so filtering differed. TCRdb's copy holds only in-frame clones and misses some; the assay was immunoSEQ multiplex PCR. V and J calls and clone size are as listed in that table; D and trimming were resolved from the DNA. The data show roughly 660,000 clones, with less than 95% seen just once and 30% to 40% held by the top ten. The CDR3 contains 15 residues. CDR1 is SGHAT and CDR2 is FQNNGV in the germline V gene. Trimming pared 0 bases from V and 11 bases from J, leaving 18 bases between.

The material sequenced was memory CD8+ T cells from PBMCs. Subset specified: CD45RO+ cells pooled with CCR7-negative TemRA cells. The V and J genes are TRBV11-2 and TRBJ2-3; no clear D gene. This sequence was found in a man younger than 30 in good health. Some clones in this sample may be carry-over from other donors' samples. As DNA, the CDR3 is TGTGCCAGCAGCTTAGAGTATGCGGATAGTTCAGAGCAGTATTTT. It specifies CASSLEYADSSEQYF.